A selection of T cell receptor beta chains follows, all from one sample in a study of early T cells in non-severe SARS-CoV-2 infection. From the 5' RACE reads, TCRdb called clonotypes with MiXCR, one entry per CDR3 protein. The sample includes about 34,000 distinct CDR3 sequences, about 7% of them seen just once. Specimen: whole blood, collected at baseline. These TCRs come from an adult who was a healthcare worker with PCR-confirmed SARS-CoV-2 infection or an uninfected control (not recorded which). CDR3s include the opening cysteine and the closing phenylalanine or tryptophan. D genes are given only for firm matches. Clone size is given for some rows only: seen once, a few or many times, or a class if the clone is expanded.

cdr3_nt cdr3_aa j_call d_call clone_size v_call
TGTGCCAGCAGCCAAGCTGGGGTAGTCTCCTACAATGAGCAGTTCTTC CASSQAGVVSYNEQFF TRBJ2-1 NA few TRBV14
TGTGCCAGCAGCTTAAGTCGGGGAGGCAATCAGCCCCAGCATTTT CASSLSRGGNQPQHF TRBJ1-5 NA few TRBV7-9
TGTGCCAGCAGCTACGGACAGGACAATCAGCCCCAGCATTTT CASSYGQDNQPQHF TRBJ1-5 TRBD1 few TRBV6-5
TGTGCCACCAGTGATGGGGGCTTGGCAGAATACACCGGGGAGCTGTTTTTT CATSDGGLAEYTGELFF TRBJ2-2 NA few TRBV24-1
TGTGCCAGCAGCTTAGTCCTAGCGGGAGTCGCAGATACGCAGTATTTT CASSLVLAGVADTQYF TRBJ2-3 TRBD2 few TRBV7-8
TGTGCCAGCAGTTTCCAGGGGGCTTTCGCCGGGGAGCTGTTTTTT CASSFQGAFAGELFF TRBJ2-2 TRBD1 few TRBV28
TGCAGTGCTAGAGATGAGGGCAGGAGCTATGGCTACACCTTC CSARDEGRSYGYTF TRBJ1-2 NA few TRBV20-1
TGCGCCAGCAGCCAAGATAGGTCGGAGGGTCTGGCAGGAAACACCATATATTTT CASSQDRSEGLAGNTIYF TRBJ1-3 NA many TRBV4-3
TGCAGTGCTAGAGGAACGACTAGCGTGAACGGGGAGCTGTTTTTT CSARGTTSVNGELFF TRBJ2-2 TRBD2 NA TRBV20-1
TGCAGTGCGGAAGGACTAGCGCCTGGGGTGGATACGCAGTATTTT CSAEGLAPGVDTQYF TRBJ2-3 TRBD2 many TRBV20-1
TGTGCCAGCAGTACAGGGAATCGGCCTGGCAATCAGCCCCAGCATTTT CASSTGNRPGNQPQHF TRBJ1-5 NA few TRBV6-2/TRBV6-3
TGCGCCAGCAGCTTGACGACCACAGATACGCAGTATTTT CASSLTTTDTQYF TRBJ2-3 NA few TRBV5-1
TGTGCCAGCTCACAAGGGACATCTGGCGGCACTGAAGCTTTCTTT CASSQGTSGGTEAFF TRBJ1-1 NA NA TRBV18
TGCAGCGTCACAGGATTGACAGGAGGGAACACTGAAGCTTTCTTT CSVTGLTGGNTEAFF TRBJ1-1 NA few TRBV29-1
TGTGCCAGCAGTTTATCCGGGACAGGGAGGAACACCATATATTTT CASSLSGTGRNTIYF TRBJ1-3 TRBD1 NA TRBV12-3/TRBV12-4
TGCAGCGCAGGGACAGGGCCCGGCTATGGCTACACCTTC CSAGTGPGYGYTF TRBJ1-2 TRBD1 few TRBV29-1
TGTGCCAGCAGAGGGATGAACACCGGGGAGCTGTTTTTT CASRGMNTGELFF TRBJ2-2 NA NA TRBV6-5
TGTGCCACAGAATCTAGCGGGGTATACAATGAGCAGTTCTTC CATESSGVYNEQFF TRBJ2-1 TRBD2 many TRBV24-1
TGTGCCAGCTCGCCCGGGACAGGAATCAATCAGCCCCAGCATTTT CASSPGTGINQPQHF TRBJ1-5 TRBD1 NA TRBV18